Each of the 16 T cell receptor beta chains below was sequenced from the same sample in a study of OX40 agonist ivuxolimab in advanced cancers. Sequencing used immunoSEQ multiplex PCR; TCRdb keeps in-frame clones, though not all of them. Among 49,000 or so clones listed, 80% to 90% were seen once. The source was CD4+ or CD8+ T cells sorted from blood, collected in a trial of the OX40 agonist ivuxolimab. These receptor sequences come from an adult with an advanced solid tumor such as melanoma, head and neck, liver or kidney cancer.

This sequence joins TRBV14 and TRBJ2-7, with 7 positions matching TRBD1. This CDR3 contains 13 residues. V shed 4 bases and J 6 bases; nucleotides not matched to a gene: 6. The germline gives CDR1 SGHDN, CDR2 FVKESK. CDR3 sequence reads: CASSLTGFGEQYF. Here the CDR3 DNA reads TGTGCCAGCAGCCTGACAGGGTTCGGCGAGCAGTACTTC.

The chain recombines TRBV19 with TRBJ2-1; the D is unclear. V shed 5 bases and J shed 4 bases, with 9 bases lying between them. The CDR3 contains 13 residues. Looked up from germline, CDR1 is LNHDA and CDR2 is SQIVND (reference sequence). In DNA, the CDR3 is TGTGCCAGTAGTCGGACCCCGTACAATGAGCAGTTCTTC. It yields the protein CASSRTPYNEQFF.

The rearrangement joins TRBV9 to TRBJ2-3, with 7 bases aligning to TRBD1. Germline lookup yields CDR1 SGDLS and CDR2 YYNGEE. Losses at the gene ends were 0 bases for V and 2 bases for J; bases not matched to a gene: 6. This CDR3 spans 16 amino acids. The CDR3 sequence is CASSVEGQLNTDTQYF. CDR3 nucleotide sequence: TGTGCCAGCAGCGTAGAGGGACAGCTGAACACAGATACGCAGTATTTT.

This chain joins TRBV7-2 and TRBJ1-2; 8 bases match TRBD1. The CDR3 sequence is 15 residues long. Trimming at V came to 1 base and at J to 8 bases, leaving 9 bases not matched to a gene. CDR1 is SGHTA and CDR2 is FQGNSA in the germline V gene. In DNA form, the CDR3 reads TGTGCCAGCAGCTTAGGGACAGGGTTAGTTCACGGCTACACCTTC. Translation: CASSLGTGLVHGYTF.

The V gene is TRBV29-1, the J gene TRBJ1-4; TRBD1 agrees at 11 bases. CDR3 length: 14 residues. Germline V gene sequence: CDR1 SQVTM, CDR2 ANQGSEA. V gave up 2 bases and J gave up 7 bases; unmatched junction bases: 3. CDR3 bases: TGCAGCGTTGAAAGGGGACAGGGGGGTGAAAAACTGTTTTTT. It codes for CSVERGQGGEKLFF.

This clone was counted once. The V gene is TRBV9, the J gene TRBJ2-7; D may correspond to TRBD1 or TRBD2 (5 bases each). Germline CDR1 SGDLS, CDR2 YYNGEE. Trimming cost V 0 bases and J 2 bases, with 12 bases left between them. This CDR3 has 15 amino acids. The CDR3 reads CASSVEGTEPYEQYF. The CDR3 nucleotides read TGTGCCAGCAGCGTAGAAGGGACCGAGCCCTACGAGCAGTACTTC.

CDR3 protein: CASSQLPGQGAKNIQYF. The CDR3 DNA sequence: TGCGCCAGCAGCCAATTGCCGGGACAGGGGGCCAAAAACATTCAGTACTTC. The rearrangement uses TRBV4-1 and TRBJ2-4; 10 nucleotides line up with TRBD1. CDR1 is MGHRA and CDR2 is YSYEKL in the germline V gene. The CDR3 is 17 residues long. The V segment lost 2 bases and the J segment 1 base; nucleotides outside the gene matches: 5.

This chain uses TRBV7-9 with TRBJ2-1; 10 bases agree with TRBD2. The germline V gene has CDR1 SEHNR and CDR2 FQNEAQ (reference sequence). This CDR3 is 16 amino acids long. With V trimmed by 0 bases and J by 7 bases, 6 bases remained unmatched. CDR3 sequence: CASSLAPLAGRNEQFF. The CDR3 DNA reads as TGTGCCAGCAGCTTAGCGCCACTAGCGGGAAGGAATGAGCAGTTCTTC.

This rearrangement joins TRBV4-1 to TRBJ2-2; no clear D. The CDR3 spans 14 residues. Germline-derived CDR1 and CDR2 are MGHRA and YSYEKL. V was pared by 3 bases and J by 5 bases, with 10 bases between. CDR3 sequence: CASSHTTGTGELFF. For the CDR3, the DNA is TGCGCCAGCAGCCACACTACCGGTACCGGGGAGCTGTTTTTT.

The chain couples TRBV2 to TRBJ1-1; D is unresolved. The ends were cut back, 11 bases at V and 5 bases at J, with 12 bases in the middle. CDR3 size: 11 residues. From germline, CDR1 is SNHLY and CDR2 FYNNEI. In nucleotides, the CDR3 is TGTGCCGGCGGGGAGGCGACTGAAGCTTTCTTT. Protein: CAGGEATEAFF.

This clone showed up just once. The chain uses TRBV18 and TRBJ2-1, with D maybe TRBD1 (6 bases). Germline V lookup: CDR1 KGHSH, CDR2 LQKENI. This CDR3 has 21 residues. The ends were cut back, 1 base at V and 7 bases at J, with 32 bases in the middle. CDR3 region: CASSPRGRLDRVGIQINEQFF. The CDR3 DNA is TGTGCCAGCTCACCACGGGGGCGCTTGGATCGCGTAGGAATTCAAATAAATGAGCAGTTCTTC.

The chain joins TRBV14 to TRBJ1-2; D gene uncertain. Germline V CDR1 and CDR2: SGHDN, FVKESK. The CDR3 contains 16 residues. V was clipped by 2 bases and J by 0 bases, with 13 bases between them. The CDR3 nucleotides are TGTGCCAGCAGCCAATACGGACCGCCGCCTAACTATGGCTACACCTTC. It specifies CASSQYGPPPNYGYTF.

The rearrangement joins TRBV27 to TRBJ1-1, with 9 bases fitting TRBD1. Trimming at V came to 2 bases and at J to 8 bases, leaving 6 bases not matched to a gene. The CDR3 is made up of 14 amino acids. CDR1 is MNHEY, CDR2 SMNVEV, per germline (reference sequence). CDR3 in amino acids: CASSLGGQGSEAFF. DNA of the CDR3: TGTGCCAGCAGTTTAGGGGGACAGGGTTCGGAAGCTTTCTTT.

This clone was recorded a few times. The chain employs TRBV4-1 and TRBJ2-3; the match to TRBD2 covers 9 bases. This CDR3 has 18 amino acids. The V and J ends lost 3 bases and 4 bases, in that order; junction bases with no gene match: 14. Germline loops: CDR1 MGHRA, CDR2 YSYEKL. For the CDR3, the DNA is TGCGCCAGCAGCCAGGACCCTAGCGGGGAGGGGCGGCCAGATACGCAGTATTTT. This sequence encodes CASSQDPSGEGRPDTQYF.

The chain's CDR3 is CASSPRGAGVAPQETQYF. CDR3 nucleotides: TGCGCCAGCAGCCCCCGCGGGGCGGGAGTGGCCCCCCAAGAGACCCAGTACTTC. The rearrangement uses TRBV5-1 and TRBJ2-5; 7 bases map to TRBD2. CDR1 and CDR2 (germline): SGHRS, YFSETQ. V dropped 4 bases and J dropped 1; count of bases not matched to a gene: 16. The CDR3 has 18 residues.

This clone appeared once. The chain combines TRBV27 with TRBJ2-7; D is perhaps TRBD1 (6 bases). The CDR3 sequence is 14 residues long. CDR1 and CDR2 from the germline V gene are MNHEY and SMNVEV (reference sequence). With 3 bases removed from V and 1 base from J, the gap between germline ends came to 10 bases. The CDR3 region is CASSLGAGSYEQYF. The CDR3 nucleotides read TGTGCCAGCAGTTTGGGGGCAGGGTCCTACGAGCAGTACTTC.